The rows below give T cell receptor beta chains drawn from one sample of a study of shared clonotypes between healthy human individuals. Libraries were prepared by immunoSEQ multiplex PCR; TCRdb keeps only in-frame clonotypes and omits some of them. The repertoire consists of a few hundred thousand clones, with about 80% occurring once and the leading ten covering over 9.5%. Sequencing was performed on PBMCs. The receptors were gathered from a woman aged 40 to 50 in good health. Some clones in this sample may be carry-over from other donors' samples. The CDR3 runs from the conserved cysteine through the conserved F or W. D genes are given only for firm matches. Rows give clone size only sometimes, using once, few, many, or a class for an expanded clone.

>-|TRBJ2-1|TRBV2|-
TGTGCCAGCAGTGAAAGTCCATACAATGAGCAGTTCTTC
CASSESPYNEQFF
>TRBD1|TRBJ2-1|TRBV19|-
TGTGCCAGTAGTGCCTCGGACAGGGTGAACGATGAGCAGTTCTTC
CASSASDRVNDEQFF
>-|TRBJ1-1|TRBV29-1|-
TGCAGCGCAGCCTCGGGACCGACGAACACTGAAGCTTTCTTT
CSAASGPTNTEAFF
>-|TRBJ2-7|TRBV6-1|-
TGTGCCAGCAGTATACGACGGGACAAGATCTACGAGCAGTACTTC
CASSIRRDKIYEQYF
>-|TRBJ2-2|TRBV21-1|-
TGTGCCAGCAGCAAAGCACCGAACACCGGGGAGCTGTTTTTT
CASSKAPNTGELFF
>-|TRBJ1-5|TRBV27|-
TGTGCCAGCAGAGCGTACAGGGACGATAGCAATCAGCCCCAGCATTTT
CASRAYRDDSNQPQHF
>-|TRBJ2-2|TRBV7-3|-
TGTGCCAGCAGCTTAATGGGCGGGGAGCTGTTTTTT
CASSLMGGELFF
>-|TRBJ2-2|TRBV6-1|-
TGTGCCAGCAGTGGACGATCAGACGGGGAGCTGTTTTTT
CASSGRSDGELFF
>TRBD1|TRBJ1-3|TRBV5-6|few
TGTGCCAGCAGCCCTACAGGGGGAACTGGAAACACCATATATTTT
CASSPTGGTGNTIYF
>-|TRBJ1-2|TRBV6-5|few
TGTGCCAGCAGTCCACGGGTAGTCTATGGCTACACCTTC
CASSPRVVYGYTF
>TRBD2|TRBJ2-3|TRBV5-1|-
TGCGCCAGCAGCCCGGGACTAGCGGGAGGGCCAGATACGCAGTATTTT
CASSPGLAGGPDTQYF
>-|TRBJ2-2|TRBV27|-
TGTGCCAGCAGCCGTCTAATGTCGAACACCGGGGAGCTGTTTTTT
CASSRLMSNTGELFF
>-|TRBJ2-6|TRBV1|once
TGCACCAGCAGCCAAGTGGCTGGGGCCAACGTCCTGACTTTC
CTSSQVAGANVLTF
>-|TRBJ2-3|TRBV7-3|-
TGTGCCAGCAGCTTAGTGCGTGGAGATACGCAGTATTTT
CASSLVRGDTQYF
>TRBD2|TRBJ2-5|TRBV27|-
TGTGCCAGCAGTTCGAGGGCCCCAATCGGATCGGCGGGAGGGGGAGAGGAGACCCAGTACTTC
CASSSRAPIGSAGGGEETQYF
>TRBD2|TRBJ2-5|TRBV18|-
TGTGCCAGCTCGGGACTACCGACCCAGTACTTC
CASSGLPTQYF
>-|TRBJ2-5|TRBV25-1|-
TGTGCCAGCAGTGAGCCAGGTCGGGGTGAGACCCAGTACTTC
CASSEPGRGETQYF
>-|TRBJ2-3|TRBV5-1|few
TGCGCCAGCGATCTGGGGGACGGGAGCACAGATACGCAGTATTTT
CASDLGDGSTDTQYF
>-|TRBJ2-3|TRBV28|-
TGTGCCAGCAGTCCCGGACAGTCGGATACGCAGTATTTT
CASSPGQSDTQYF
>-|TRBJ1-4|TRBV6-1|-
TGTGCCAGCAGTGGGGGGACCCATAATGAAAAACTGTTTTTT
CASSGGTHNEKLFF
>-|TRBJ2-5|TRBV7-2|-
TGTGCCAGCAGTCCCAGGGTAGGAGAGACCCAGTACTTC
CASSPRVGETQYF
>-|TRBJ2-2|TRBV23-1|many
TGCGCCAGCAGTCAAATAGCGGCCCTGAACACCGGGGAGCTGTTTTTT
CASSQIAALNTGELFF
>-|TRBJ1-5|TRBV19|-
TGTGCCAGTAGTAGTCAGCCTAATCAGCCCCAGCATTTT
CASSSQPNQPQHF
>-|TRBJ2-1|TRBV7-3|-
TGTGCCAGCAGCCCCCTCCCTCCGGGTTCCCCTGGGGGAAATGAGCAGTTCTTC
CASSPLPPGSPGGNEQFF
>TRBD1|TRBJ1-5|TRBV28|-
TGTGCCAGCACCCCAGGGGGGGACCTGTATAGCAATCAGCCCCAGCATTTT
CASTPGGDLYSNQPQHF
>TRBD2|TRBJ2-1|TRBV4-3|-
TGCGCCAGCAGCCAAGATATGCCTAGCGGGAACAATGAGCAGTTCTTC
CASSQDMPSGNNEQFF
>TRBD1|TRBJ1-2|TRBV28|-
TGTGCCAGCCGGGACAGGGGGCAGTTCTACCATGGCTACACCTTC
CASRDRGQFYHGYTF
>-|TRBJ1-1|TRBV7-9|-
TGTGCCAGCAGCCCCGGACAAGCTGAAGCTTTCTTT
CASSPGQAEAFF
>-|TRBJ2-3|TRBV19|-
TGTGCCAGTAGTGACTACAGGTCGCATACAGATACGCAGTATTTT
CASSDYRSHTDTQYF
>-|TRBJ2-1|TRBV11-2|-
TGTGCCAGCAGCCCAAGGGATGGTGGGCAGTTCTTC
CASSPRDGGQFF
>-|TRBJ2-3|TRBV30|-
TGTGCCTGGAGAGGAACAGGGGGGGTCATCCTCCACACAGATACGCAGTATTTT
CAWRGTGGVILHTDTQYF
>-|TRBJ2-7|TRBV19|-
TGTGCCAGTAGTCGCGCCGGACTTCGTGGGCGGTACTCCTACGAGCAGTACTTC
CASSRAGLRGRYSYEQYF
>TRBD1|TRBJ2-7|TRBV5-1|-
TGCGCCAGCAGCTCGGACCCCGGGACAGCCCCCTACGAGCAGTACTTC
CASSSDPGTAPYEQYF
>-|TRBJ1-2|TRBV5-1|-
TGCGCCAGCAGCGATGACGATTATGGCTACACCTTC
CASSDDDYGYTF
>-|TRBJ2-2|TRBV5-6|-
TGTGCCAGCAGCTTGGATTCGAACACCGGGGAGCTGTTTTTT
CASSLDSNTGELFF
>-|TRBJ1-1|TRBV29-1|-
TGCAGCGTTGAACGGAACACTGAAGCTTTCTTT
CSVERNTEAFF
>TRBD1|TRBJ1-1|TRBV19|-
TGTGCCAGTACCCTCCTGGGACAGGGGGCGACTGAAGCTTTCTTT
CASTLLGQGATEAFF
>-|TRBJ1-1|TRBV19|-
TGTGCCAGTAGTCGCCCGAGAGGGGCCTCTCTCCCTGAAGCTTTCTTT
CASSRPRGASLPEAFF
>-|TRBJ2-7|TRBV4-1|-
TGCGCCAGCAGCCAAGATATAAGGTACGAGCAGTACTTC
CASSQDIRYEQYF
>-|TRBJ2-4|TRBV21-1|few
TGTGCCAGCAGGAAATCGCCGGGACAGGGGGAAAACATTCAGTACTTC
CASRKSPGQGENIQYF
>TRBD1|TRBJ1-5|TRBV30|once
TGTGCCTGGAGTCTCATACAGGGGAATCAGCCCCAGCATTTT
CAWSLIQGNQPQHF